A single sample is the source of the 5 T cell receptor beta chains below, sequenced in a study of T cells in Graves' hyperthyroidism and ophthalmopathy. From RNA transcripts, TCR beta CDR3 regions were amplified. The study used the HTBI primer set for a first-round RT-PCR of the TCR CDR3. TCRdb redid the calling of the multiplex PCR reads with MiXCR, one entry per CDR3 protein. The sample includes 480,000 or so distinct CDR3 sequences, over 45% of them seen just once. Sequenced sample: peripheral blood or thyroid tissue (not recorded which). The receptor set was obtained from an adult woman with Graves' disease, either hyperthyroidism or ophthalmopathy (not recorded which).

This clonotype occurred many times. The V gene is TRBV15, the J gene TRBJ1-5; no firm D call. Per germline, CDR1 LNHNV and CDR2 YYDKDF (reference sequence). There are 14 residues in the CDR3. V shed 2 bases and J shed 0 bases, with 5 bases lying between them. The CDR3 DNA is TGTGCCACCAGCAGATCCAATAGCAATCAGCCCCAGCATTTT. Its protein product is CATSRSNSNQPQHF. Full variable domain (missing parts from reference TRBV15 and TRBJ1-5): DAMVIQNPRYQVTQFGKPVTLSCSQTLNHNVMYWYQQKSSQAPKLLFHYYDKDFNNEADTPDNFQSRRPNTSFCFLDIRSPGLGDTAMYLCATSRSNSNQPQHFGDGTRLSIL.

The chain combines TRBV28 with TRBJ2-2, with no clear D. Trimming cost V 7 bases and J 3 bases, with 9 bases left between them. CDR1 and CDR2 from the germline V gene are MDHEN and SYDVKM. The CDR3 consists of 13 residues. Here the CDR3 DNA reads TGTGCCAGCACCCCACGGGACACCGGGGAGCTGTTTTTT. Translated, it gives CASTPRDTGELFF.

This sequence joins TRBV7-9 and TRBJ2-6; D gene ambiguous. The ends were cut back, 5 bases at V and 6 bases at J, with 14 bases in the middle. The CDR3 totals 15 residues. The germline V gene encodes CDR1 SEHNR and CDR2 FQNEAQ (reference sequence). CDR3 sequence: CASSESARPANVLTF. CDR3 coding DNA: TGTGCCAGCAGCGAGTCAGCGCGTCCGGCCAACGTCCTGACTTTC.

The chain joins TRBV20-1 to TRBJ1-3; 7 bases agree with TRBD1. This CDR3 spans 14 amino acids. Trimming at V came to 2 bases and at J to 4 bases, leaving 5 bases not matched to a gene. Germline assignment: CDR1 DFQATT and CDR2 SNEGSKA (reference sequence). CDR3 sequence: CSARNPGQGNTIYF. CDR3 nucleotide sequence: TGCAGTGCTAGAAACCCGGGACAGGGAAACACCATATATTTT.

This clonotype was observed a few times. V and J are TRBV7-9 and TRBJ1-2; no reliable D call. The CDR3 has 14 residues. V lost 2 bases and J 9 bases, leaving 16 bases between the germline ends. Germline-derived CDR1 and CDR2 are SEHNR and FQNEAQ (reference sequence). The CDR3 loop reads CASSLPNLDLSYTF. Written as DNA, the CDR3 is TGTGCCAGCAGCTTACCTAACTTGGACCTGAGCTACACCTTC.